This record covers a single T cell receptor beta chain. Its antigen is not known. The genomic DNA of each subset was split evenly across several immunoSEQ plates. Here immunoSEQ multiplex PCR was the method, and the copy in TCRdb shows in-frame clones only, minus some. The table includes hundreds of thousands of clones, about 74% detected once. After removal of 3 bases from V and 11 bases from J, the junction contained 7 bases not matched to a gene. The CDR3 is made up of 13 amino acids. CDR1 is MNHNS, CDR2 SASEGT, per germline. The data belong to a study of shared clonotypes between healthy human individuals. About the study: Two women and a few men aged 18 to 49 served as donors. Study-level points and caveats: As a rule, naive subsets had a larger estimated richness than memory subsets. Although depth was large, rarefaction showed that sequencing of the sorted subsets was incomplete.

What was sequenced was memory CD4+ T cells sorted from blood. Noted subset: CD45RA-negative fraction. The chain has TRBV6-1 and TRBJ1-1, with 9 positions matching TRBD1. This clonotype was sampled from a woman between 25 and 40 years old in good health. CDR3 loop: CASSERTGVVAFF. DNA for the CDR3: TGTGCCAGCAGTGAGCGGACAGGGGTCGTCGCTTTCTTT.